This TCR beta chain was sequenced for a study of neurological immune-mediated disorders. Concerning this clonotype itself: What it binds is unknown.

The CDR3 is 18 amino acids. The V and J ends lost 0 bases and 6 bases, in that order; junction bases with no gene match: 15. CDR1 and CDR2 from the germline V gene are DFQATT and SNEGSKA (reference sequence). Over 190 million TCR-beta sequences from 15-18 subjects came from every sequencing run. Using its own MiXCR run on the 5' RACE reads, TCRdb lists one record per CDR3 protein. The sample consists of 20,000 to 25,000 distinct CDR3 sequences, 17% of them appearing once. Findings and limits, study-wide: Private repertoires in all groups were suggested by the absence of shared CDR3 amino acid sequences among expanded clones across subjects. Falling below healthy controls, multiple sclerosis showed the least TCR clonal expansion, while HTLV-1-associated myelopathy showed the most.

1 million sorted CD4+ or CD8+ T cells made each library. Input material: CD8+ T cells from blood. The chain combines TRBV20-1 with TRBJ2-1, with TRBD2 matching over 9 bases. The sequence came from a woman between 18 and 30 years old with multiple sclerosis. DNA of the CDR3: TGCAGTGCTAGAGATTCAGGCCCGCGCGGGGGGGCCATCAATGAGCAGTTCTTC. Residues: CSARDSGPRGGAINEQFF.